This TCR beta chain was recovered during a study of shared clonotypes between healthy human individuals. TCRdb keeps only in-frame clones here, not all; method: immunoSEQ multiplex PCR. The table has about 490,000 clones, 79% seen once. A single count supports this clone. The CDR3 contains 13 residues. Germline CDR1 and CDR2: SQVTM and ANQGSEA. V dropped 4 bases and J dropped 2; count of bases not matched to a gene: 3. The V call is TRBV29-1, the J call TRBJ2-3; TRBD1 agrees at 7 bases. The receptor's source is a woman between 40 and 55 years old in good health. Some clones in this sample may be carry-over from other donors' samples. Sequenced material: PBMCs. CDR3 sequence (DNA): TGCAGCGTTGGGACAGGATACACAGATACGCAGTATTTT. Its translation is CSVGTGYTDTQYF.